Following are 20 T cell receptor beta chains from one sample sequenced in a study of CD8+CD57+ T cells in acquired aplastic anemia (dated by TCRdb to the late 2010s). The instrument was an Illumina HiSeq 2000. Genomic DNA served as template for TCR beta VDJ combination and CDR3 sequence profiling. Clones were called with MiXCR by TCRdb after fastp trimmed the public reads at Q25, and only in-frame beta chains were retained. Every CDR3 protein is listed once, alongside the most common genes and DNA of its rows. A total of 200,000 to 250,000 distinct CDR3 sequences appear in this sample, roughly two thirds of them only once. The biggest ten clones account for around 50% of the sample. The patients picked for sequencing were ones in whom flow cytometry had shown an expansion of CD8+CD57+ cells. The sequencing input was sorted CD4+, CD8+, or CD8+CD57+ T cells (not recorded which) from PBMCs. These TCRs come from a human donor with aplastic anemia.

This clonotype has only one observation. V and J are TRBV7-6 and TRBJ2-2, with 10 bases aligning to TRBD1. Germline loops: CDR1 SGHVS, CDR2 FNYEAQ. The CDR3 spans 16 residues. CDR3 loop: CASLRQGAANTGELFF. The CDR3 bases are TGTGCGAGCCTGAGACAGGGGGCTGCGAACACCGGGGAGCTGTTTTTT.

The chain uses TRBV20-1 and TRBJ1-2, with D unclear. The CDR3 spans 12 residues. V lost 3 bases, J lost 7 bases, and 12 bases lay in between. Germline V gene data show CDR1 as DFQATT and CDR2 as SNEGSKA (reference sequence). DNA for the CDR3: TGCAGTGCTAGCGAGGGTTCGGGTGGCTACACCTTC. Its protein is CSASEGSGGYTF.

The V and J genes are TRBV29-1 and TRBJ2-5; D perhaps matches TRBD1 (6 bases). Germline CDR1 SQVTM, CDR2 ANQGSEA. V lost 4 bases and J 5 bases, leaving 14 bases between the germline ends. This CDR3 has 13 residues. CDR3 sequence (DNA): TGCAGCGTTGTGAACAGGGTTGTGGAGACCCAGTACTTC. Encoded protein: CSVVNRVVETQYF.

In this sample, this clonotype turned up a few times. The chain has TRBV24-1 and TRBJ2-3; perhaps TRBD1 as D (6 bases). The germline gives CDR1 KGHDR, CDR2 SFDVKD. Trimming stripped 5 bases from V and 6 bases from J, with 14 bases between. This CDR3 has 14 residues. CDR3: CATSGPNRADTQYF. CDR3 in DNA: TGTGCCACCAGTGGCCCAAACAGGGCGGATACGCAGTATTTT.

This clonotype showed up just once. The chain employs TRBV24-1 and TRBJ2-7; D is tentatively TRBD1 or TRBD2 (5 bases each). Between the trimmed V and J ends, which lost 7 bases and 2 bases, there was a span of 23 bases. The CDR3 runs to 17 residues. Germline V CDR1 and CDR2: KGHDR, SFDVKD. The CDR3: CATSGVAPGTATYEQYF. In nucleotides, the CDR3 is TGTGCCACCAGCGGTGTCGCTCCCGGGACGGCGACCTACGAGCAGTACTTC.

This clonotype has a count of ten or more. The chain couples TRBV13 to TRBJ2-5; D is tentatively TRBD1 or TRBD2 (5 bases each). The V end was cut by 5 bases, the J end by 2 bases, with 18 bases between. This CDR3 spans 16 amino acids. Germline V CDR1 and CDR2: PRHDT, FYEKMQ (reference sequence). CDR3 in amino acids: CASSPRLQGRQETQYF. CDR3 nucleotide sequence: TGTGCCAGCAGCCCGAGGCTTCAGGGACGACAAGAGACCCAGTACTTC.

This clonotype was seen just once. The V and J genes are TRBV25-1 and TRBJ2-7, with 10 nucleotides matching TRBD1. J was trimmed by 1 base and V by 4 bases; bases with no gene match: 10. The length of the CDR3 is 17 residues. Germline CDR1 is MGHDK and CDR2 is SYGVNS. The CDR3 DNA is TGTGCCAGCAGTGGCCACGTCCGGGACAGGGGTTCCTACGAGCAGTACTTC. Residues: CASSGHVRDRGSYEQYF.

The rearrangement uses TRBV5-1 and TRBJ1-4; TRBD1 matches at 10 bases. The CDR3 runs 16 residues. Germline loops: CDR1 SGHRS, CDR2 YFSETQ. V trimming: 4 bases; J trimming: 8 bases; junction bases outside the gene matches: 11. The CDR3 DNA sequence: TGCGCCAGCAGCGAAGGAAGACAGGGGGCAAGGGAAAAACTGTTTTTT. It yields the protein CASSEGRQGAREKLFF.

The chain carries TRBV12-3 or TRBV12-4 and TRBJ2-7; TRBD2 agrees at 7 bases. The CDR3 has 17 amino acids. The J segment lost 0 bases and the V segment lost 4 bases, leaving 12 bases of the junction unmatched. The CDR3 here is CASSWGGDLPVSYEQYF. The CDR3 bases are TGTGCCAGCAGTTGGGGGGGGGACCTACCCGTCTCCTACGAGCAGTACTTC.

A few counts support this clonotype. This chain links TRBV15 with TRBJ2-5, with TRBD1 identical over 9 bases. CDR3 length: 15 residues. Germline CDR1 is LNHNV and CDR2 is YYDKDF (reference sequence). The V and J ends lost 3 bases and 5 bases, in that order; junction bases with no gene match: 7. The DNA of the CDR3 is TGTGCCACCAGCAGGGACAGGGGCATAGGGGAGACCCAGTACTTC. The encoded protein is CATSRDRGIGETQYF.

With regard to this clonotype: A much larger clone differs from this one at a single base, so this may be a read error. The CDR3 region is CACSTRRSQFF. CDR3 in DNA: TGTGCCTGCAGTACCAGGCGATCACAGTTCTTC. The V call is TRBV6-2 or TRBV6-3, the J call TRBJ2-1; D ambiguous. The germline V gene has CDR1 MNHEY and CDR2 SVGEGT. The CDR3 spans 11 residues.

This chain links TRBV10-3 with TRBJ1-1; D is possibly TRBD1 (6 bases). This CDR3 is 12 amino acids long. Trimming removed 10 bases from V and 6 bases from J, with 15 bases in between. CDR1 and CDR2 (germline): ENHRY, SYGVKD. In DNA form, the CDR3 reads TGTGCCACCATTGGACAGACGGCTGAAGCTTTCTTT. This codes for CATIGQTAEAFF.

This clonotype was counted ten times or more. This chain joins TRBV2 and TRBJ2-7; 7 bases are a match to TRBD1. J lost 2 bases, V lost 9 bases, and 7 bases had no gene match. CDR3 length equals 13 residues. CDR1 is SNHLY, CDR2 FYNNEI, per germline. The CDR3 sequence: CASGPQGAYEQYF. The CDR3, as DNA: TGTGCCAGTGGGCCCCAGGGGGCCTACGAGCAGTACTTC.

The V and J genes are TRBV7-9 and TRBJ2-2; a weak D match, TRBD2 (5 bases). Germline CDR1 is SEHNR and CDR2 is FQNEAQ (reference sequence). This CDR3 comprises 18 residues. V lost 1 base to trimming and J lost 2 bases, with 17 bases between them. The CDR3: CASSLEGVTSPNTGELFF. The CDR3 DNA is TGTGCCAGCAGCTTAGAAGGAGTAACTAGTCCAAACACCGGGGAGCTGTTTTTT.

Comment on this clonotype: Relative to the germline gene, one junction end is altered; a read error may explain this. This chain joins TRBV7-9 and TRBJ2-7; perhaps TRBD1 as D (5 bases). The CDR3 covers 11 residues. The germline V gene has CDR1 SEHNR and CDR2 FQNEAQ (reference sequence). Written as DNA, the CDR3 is TGTGCCAGCAGCAACCTTCAGGGATCTGACTTC. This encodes CASSNLQGSDF.

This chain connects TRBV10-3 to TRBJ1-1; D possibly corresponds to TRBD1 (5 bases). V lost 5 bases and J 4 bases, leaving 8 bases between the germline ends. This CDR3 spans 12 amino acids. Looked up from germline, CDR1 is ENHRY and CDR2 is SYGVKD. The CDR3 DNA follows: TGTGCCATCAGTAGGGACTCCACTGAAGCTTTCTTT. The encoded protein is CAISRDSTEAFF.

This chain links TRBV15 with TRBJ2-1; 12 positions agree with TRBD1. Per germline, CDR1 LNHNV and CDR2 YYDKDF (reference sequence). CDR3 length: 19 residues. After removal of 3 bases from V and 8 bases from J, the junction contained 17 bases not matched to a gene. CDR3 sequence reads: CATSSSRSGQGALIDEQFF. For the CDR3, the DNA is TGTGCCACCAGCAGCTCCAGGTCGGGACAGGGGGCGCTTATCGATGAGCAGTTCTTC.

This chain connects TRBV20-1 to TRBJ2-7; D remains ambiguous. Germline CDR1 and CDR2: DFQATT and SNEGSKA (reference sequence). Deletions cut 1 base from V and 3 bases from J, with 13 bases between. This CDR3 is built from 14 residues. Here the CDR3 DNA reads TGCAGTGCTAGAGGGGCCGTCACTGTCTACGAGCAGTACTTC. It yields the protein CSARGAVTVYEQYF.

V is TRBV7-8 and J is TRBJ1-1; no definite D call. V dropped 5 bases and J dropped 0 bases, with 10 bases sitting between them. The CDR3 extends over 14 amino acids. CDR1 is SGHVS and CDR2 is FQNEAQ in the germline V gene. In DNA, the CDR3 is TGTGCCAGCAGCACCTATAACATGAACACTGAAGCTTTCTTT. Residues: CASSTYNMNTEAFF.

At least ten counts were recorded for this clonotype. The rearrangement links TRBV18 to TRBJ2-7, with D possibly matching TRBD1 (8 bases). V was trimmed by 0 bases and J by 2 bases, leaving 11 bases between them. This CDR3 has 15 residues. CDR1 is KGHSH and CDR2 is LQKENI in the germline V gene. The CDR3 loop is CASSPPTGGAYEQYF. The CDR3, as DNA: TGTGCCAGCTCACCACCCACAGGGGGGGCCTACGAGCAGTACTTC.